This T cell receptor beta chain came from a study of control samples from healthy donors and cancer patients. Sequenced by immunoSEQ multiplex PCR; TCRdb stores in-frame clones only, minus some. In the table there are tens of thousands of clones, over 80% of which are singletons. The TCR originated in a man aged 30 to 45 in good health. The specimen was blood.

For the CDR3, the DNA is TGTGCCAGCAGCTTAGAAGGGATCGAGCAGTACTTC. This encodes CASSLEGIEQYF. J is TRBJ2-7 and V is TRBV11-2; no clear D gene. The ends were cut back, 0 bases at V and 6 bases at J, with 6 bases in the middle. The CDR3 spans 12 residues. The V gene's germline CDR1 is SGHAT and CDR2 FQNNGV.